One sample yielded the 20 T cell receptor beta chains listed below, sequenced in a study of T cells in Graves' hyperthyroidism and ophthalmopathy. Amplified regions were TCR beta CDR3 sequences from RNA transcripts. TCR CDR3 underwent first-round RT-PCR with the HTBI primer set. TCRdb re-derived calls from the multiplex PCR reads in MiXCR, one entry per CDR3 protein. The sample lists 350,000 or so distinct CDR3 sequences, 15% to 20% occurring once. Sequencing was performed on blood. The origin of the receptors is a woman between 50 and 59 years old with Graves' hyperthyroidism.

V usage is TRBV6-5 and J usage is TRBJ1-2, with TRBD1 matching 9 bases. Germline V lookup: CDR1 MNHEY, CDR2 SVGAGI. V gave up 0 bases and J gave up 8 bases; unmatched junction bases: 10. The CDR3 extends over 16 amino acids. Here the CDR3 reads CASSYSYRGPGEGYTF. In DNA, the CDR3 is TGTGCCAGCAGTTACTCATACAGGGGGCCAGGAGAAGGCTACACCTTC.

The rearrangement uses TRBV30 and TRBJ2-2, with D possibly matching TRBD1 (6 bases). The germline gives CDR1 GTSNPN, CDR2 SVGIG (reference sequence). The CDR3 covers 17 residues. The V end lost 0 bases, the J end lost 3 bases, and 17 bases lay between the germline ends. For the CDR3, the DNA is TGTGCCTGGAGTGTACGTCTCGGGCAGGGGTACACCGGGGAGCTGTTTTTT. Its protein product is CAWSVRLGQGYTGELFF.

This clonotype was recorded at least ten times. V and J are TRBV29-1 and TRBJ1-1; no firm D call. The CDR3 is 12 residues long. The V end was cut by 4 bases, the J end by 4 bases, with 10 bases between. Germline V lookup: CDR1 SQVTM, CDR2 ANQGSEA. The CDR3 loop reads CSVGFMTTEAFF. Here the CDR3 DNA reads TGCAGCGTTGGATTCATGACCACTGAAGCTTTCTTT.

This clonotype was recorded at least ten times. The chain is built from TRBV28 and TRBJ1-1; D may be TRBD1 (6 bases). The V gene's germline CDR1 is MDHEN and CDR2 SYDVKM. The CDR3 covers 14 residues. Trimming left V 6 bases short and J 5 bases short, with 16 bases between. Written as DNA, the CDR3 is TGTGCCAGCAGAACAGGGAGGGAGGAGACTGAAGCTTTCTTT. Translated, it gives CASRTGREETEAFF.

The rearrangement uses TRBV19 and TRBJ2-3; a weak D match, TRBD2 (5 bases). Germline CDR1 reads LNHDA; CDR2 reads SQIVND (reference sequence). V shed 9 bases and J shed 4 bases, with 20 bases lying between them. This CDR3 has 15 residues. The CDR3 reads CASGEEAGRSDTQYF. CDR3 sequence (DNA): TGTGCCAGCGGAGAAGAGGCGGGCAGGTCAGATACGCAGTATTTT.

The rearrangement joins TRBV11-2 to TRBJ2-1; the match to TRBD2 covers 8 bases. The CDR3 consists of 16 residues. The ends lost 1 base at V and 2 bases at J; junction bases unmatched: 4. Germline V gene data show CDR1 as SGHAT and CDR2 as FQNNGV. CDR3 DNA sequence: TGTGCCAGCAGCTTAGGGGCGGGGGGACCCTACAATGAGCAGTTCTTC. Translated: CASSLGAGGPYNEQFF.

This clonotype was detected many times. V is TRBV20-1 and J is TRBJ1-1; D possibly corresponds to TRBD1 (6 bases). CDR3 length equals 13 residues. Trimming cost V 7 bases and J 0 bases, with 12 bases left between them. The germline V gene encodes CDR1 DFQATT and CDR2 SNEGSKA (reference sequence). DNA of the CDR3: TGCAGTGTACGGGGGGCCATGAACACTGAAGCTTTCTTT. The encoded protein is CSVRGAMNTEAFF.

Only a few counts were recorded for this clonotype. The gene calls are TRBV7-9 and TRBJ2-5, with D perhaps matching TRBD2 (5 bases). V shed 5 bases and J shed 5 bases, with 12 bases lying between them. Germline CDR1 reads SEHNR; CDR2 reads FQNEAQ (reference sequence). The CDR3 covers 13 residues. Written as DNA, the CDR3 is TGTGCCAGCAGCATAGGAGGCTTGGAGACCCAGTACTTC. This gives the protein CASSIGGLETQYF.

The chain combines TRBV7-3 with TRBJ2-1; D perhaps matches TRBD1 (6 bases). Germline CDR1 SGHTA, CDR2 FQGTGA. Trimming took off 5 bases at V and 5 bases at J, with 19 bases between the two ends. This CDR3 is built from 16 residues. The CDR3 loop reads CASSHRVGMRDNEQFF. The CDR3 bases are TGTGCCAGCAGCCACAGGGTTGGGATGCGGGACAATGAGCAGTTCTTC.

This clonotype came up a few times. The chain links TRBV7-9 to TRBJ2-5; no clear D. The V end lost 5 bases, the J end lost 7 bases, and 11 bases lay between the germline ends. CDR3 size: 12 residues. CDR1 and CDR2 (germline): SEHNR, FQNEAQ (reference sequence). As DNA, the CDR3 is TGTGCCAGCAGCCAAGATAGTAGGACCCAGTACTTC. This codes for CASSQDSRTQYF.

The genes are TRBV28 and TRBJ2-1, with unresolved D. Germline CDR1 is MDHEN and CDR2 is SYDVKM. Trimming removed 6 bases at V and 5 bases at J, with 11 bases between. CDR3 size: 13 residues. CDR3 in amino acids: CASSTETDNEQFF. CDR3 coding DNA: TGTGCCAGCAGCACCGAGACCGACAATGAGCAGTTCTTC.

This clonotype was recorded a few times. V gene TRBV20-1 combines with J gene TRBJ2-2; D is undetermined. The CDR3 sequence is 16 residues long. Trimming cost V 0 bases and J 5 bases, with 16 bases left between them. Germline CDR1 and CDR2: DFQATT and SNEGSKA (reference sequence). CDR3 sequence: CSARDQEGPWTGELFF. CDR3 sequence (DNA): TGCAGTGCTAGAGATCAAGAAGGGCCATGGACCGGGGAGCTGTTTTTT.

This clonotype was seen a few times. The chain couples TRBV28 to TRBJ2-7; weak D call: TRBD1 (6 bases). V was shortened by 6 bases and J by 4 bases, with 10 bases between the two germline ends. The CDR3 has 12 amino acids. CDR1 and CDR2 from the germline V gene are MDHEN and SYDVKM. Here the CDR3 DNA reads TGTGCCAGCAGAGCAACAGGGTACGAGCAGTACTTC. Translation gives CASRATGYEQYF.

This chain connects TRBV20-1 to TRBJ2-1, with a possible D match to TRBD2 (5 bases). CDR3 length: 15 amino acids. The V end lost 0 bases, the J end lost 2 bases, and 11 bases lay between the germline ends. Germline CDR1 and CDR2: DFQATT and SNEGSKA (reference sequence). CDR3 in amino acids: CSARDRSDAYNEQFF. The CDR3, as DNA: TGCAGTGCTAGAGATCGTAGCGACGCCTACAATGAGCAGTTCTTC.

The chain combines TRBV12-3 or TRBV12-4 with TRBJ2-2, with TRBD1 identical over 11 bases. Losses at the gene ends were 5 bases for V and 3 bases for J; bases not matched to a gene: 5. This CDR3 contains 16 residues. The CDR3 coding sequence is TGTGCCAGCAGTCCCCGGGACAGGGGGGACACCGGGGAGCTGTTTTTT. Protein product: CASSPRDRGDTGELFF.

This clonotype was observed a few times. V gene TRBV9 combines with J gene TRBJ1-3; 8 positions match TRBD1. The CDR3 runs to 17 residues. The V gene end was trimmed by 4 bases and the J gene end by 0 bases; junction bases not matched to a gene: 9. Germline lookup yields CDR1 SGDLS and CDR2 YYNGEE. CDR3 coding DNA: TGTGCCAGCAGCCTTTGGACAGGGCCGAGCTCTGGAAACACCATATATTTT. Translation gives CASSLWTGPSSGNTIYF.

A few counts support this clonotype. At one of its ends the junction is not consistent with the germline gene, which may arise from a read error. The rearrangement links TRBV3-1 to TRBJ1-4, with D perhaps matching TRBD1 (6 bases). The CDR3 runs 16 residues. The germline V gene has CDR1 LGHDT and CDR2 YNNKEL (reference sequence). This CDR3 is CASSEDGATGNEKLFF. The DNA of the CDR3 is TGCGCCAGCAGTGAGGATGGAGCTACAGGGAATGAAAAACTGTTTTTT. Combining the CDR3 with reference TRBV3-1 and TRBJ1-4 gives the whole variable domain DTAVSQTPKYLVTQMGNDKSIKCEQNLGHDTMYWYKQDSKKFLKIMFSYNNKELIINETVPNRFSPKSPDKAHLNLHINSLELGDSAVYFCASSEDGATGNEKLFFGSGTQLSVL.

This clonotype was observed many times. The V and J genes are TRBV12-3 or TRBV12-4 and TRBJ1-2; D ambiguous. The V gene lost 3 bases and the J gene lost 8 bases, with 13 bases spanning the gap. CDR3 length: 13 amino acids. The CDR3 DNA is TGTGCCAGCAGTTTGGGCAGCCAACCCGGCTACACCTTC. It codes for CASSLGSQPGYTF.

This clonotype was recorded many times. The V gene is TRBV12-3 or TRBV12-4, the J gene TRBJ2-1; 9 bases agree with TRBD2. The CDR3 is 15 residues long. The J segment lost 7 bases and the V segment lost 7 bases, leaving 11 bases of the junction unmatched. The CDR3 sequence is CASTTRASGKNEQFF. As DNA, the CDR3 is TGTGCCAGCACCACCCGGGCTAGCGGGAAGAATGAGCAGTTCTTC.

This clonotype was observed a few times. The CDR3 loop is CASSQDRVGAPLHF. DNA for the CDR3: TGTGCCAGCAGTCAAGACAGGGTCGGGGCACCCCTCCACTTT. This sequence joins TRBV6-1 and TRBJ1-6; 7 nucleotides line up with TRBD1. CDR3 length: 14 amino acids. The germline V gene encodes CDR1 MNHNS and CDR2 SASEGT. The ends lost 5 bases at V and 11 bases at J; junction bases unmatched: 9.